This TCR beta chain emerged from a study of shared clonotypes between healthy human individuals. Study context: Each donor's CD4 naive and CD4 memory cells filled three plates apiece, CD8 naive two, and CD8 memory one.

Libraries were prepared by immunoSEQ multiplex PCR; TCRdb keeps only in-frame clonotypes and omits some of them. Here the sample spans 2 million to 2.5 million clones, just over 90% being singletons. A remark on this clone: Its antigen remains unidentified.

Study findings and constraints: Of the naive CD4 clonotypes, roughly 5% were shared across several donors.

From germline, CDR1 is LGHNT and CDR2 FRNRAP. The CDR3 covers 14 residues. Trimming at V came to 8 bases and at J to 1 base, leaving 4 bases not matched to a gene. CD45RO-negative, CCR7-selected cells formed the naive CD8 fraction, which excluded terminally differentiated effector memory CD45RA+ cells. Specimen: naive CD8+ T cells from PBMCs. The chain carries TRBV12-5 and TRBJ2-3, with TRBD2 identical over 9 bases. The sequence was collected from a man younger than 30 in good health. Some clones in this sample may be carry-over from other donors' samples. The CDR3: CASRRTSGTDTQYF. The CDR3 coding sequence is TGTGCTAGTAGAAGGACTAGCGGCACAGATACGCAGTATTTT.